This is a list of T cell receptor beta chains from one sample in a study of cytomegalovirus exposure and HLA in healthy donors. Produced via immunoSEQ multiplex PCR; TCRdb's table is partial and in-frame only. The table lists approximately 50,000 clones. The sample comprised PBMCs. The receptors originated from a man between 18 and 29 years old in good health and CMV-seropositive. Each CDR3 is given with its conserved first and last residue. Fields, in order: J gene, V gene, D gene, CDR3 protein, CDR3 DNA. The D gene is left open where the match is weak.

>TRBJ1-2|TRBV9|-
CASSVAPDIHYGYTF
TGTGCCAGCAGCGTAGCTCCGGACATTCACTATGGCTACACCTTC
>TRBJ2-7|TRBV5-3|TRBD1
CARSLLQSGDRQVEQYF
TGTGCCAGAAGCTTGTTACAATCCGGGGACAGGCAAGTAGAGCAGTACTTC
>TRBJ1-1|TRBV28|TRBD1
CASSPQQGAMDTEAFF
TGTGCCAGCAGTCCACAGCAGGGGGCTATGGACACTGAAGCTTTCTTT
>TRBJ1-2|TRBV28|-
CASSLSQEYGYTF
TGTGCCAGCAGTTTGTCACAGGAGTATGGCTACACCTTC
>TRBJ2-7|TRBV11-2|TRBD2
CASSSWDYTYEQYF
TGTGCCAGCAGCTCCTGGGACTATACCTACGAGCAGTACTTC
>TRBJ2-1|TRBV15|-
CATSRRQYRGYNEQFF
TGTGCCACCAGCAGACGTCAATATAGGGGCTACAATGAGCAGTTCTTC
>TRBJ2-7|TRBV5-4|TRBD2
CASTRSGTGSYEQYF
TGTGCCAGCACCCGTAGCGGGACCGGCTCCTACGAGCAGTACTTC
>TRBJ1-4|TRBV6-5|-
CASQSGSGKLFF
TGTGCCAGCCAAAGCGGGAGCGGAAAACTGTTTTTT
>TRBJ1-2|TRBV10-2|TRBD1
CASSESTGGTNYGYTF
TGCGCCAGCAGTGAGTCGACAGGGGGTACTAACTATGGCTACACCTTC
>TRBJ1-5|TRBV19|-
CATEHLGSNQPQHF
TGTGCTACTGAGCACCTTGGTAGCAATCAGCCCCAGCATTTT
>TRBJ2-7|TRBV7-9|TRBD1
CASSRQQGTEQYF
TGTGCCAGCAGCCGCCAACAGGGGACCGAGCAGTACTTC
>TRBJ1-2|TRBV18|-
CASSPPVRGGGYTF
TGTGCCAGCTCACCACCGGTACGGGGTGGTGGCTACACCTTC
>TRBJ2-1|TRBV5-6|TRBD2
CASSLGAVGGRAYNEQFF
TGTGCCAGCAGCTTGGGGGCGGTTGGGGGGAGGGCCTACAATGAGCAGTTCTTC
>TRBJ2-1|TRBV27|TRBD2
CATPILAGAVGWSHNEQFF
TGTGCCACTCCCATTTTAGCGGGAGCCGTAGGATGGTCCCACAATGAGCAGTTCTTC
>TRBJ2-7|TRBV29-1|TRBD2
CSVRLAGGYEQYF
TGCAGCGTTAGACTAGCGGGAGGATACGAGCAGTACTTC
>TRBJ2-1|TRBV6-1|TRBD1
CASIRGTGGNEQFF
TGTGCCAGCATTCGCGGGACAGGGGGGAATGAGCAGTTCTTC
>TRBJ2-6|TRBV18|-
CASSPLWAGRSGANVLTF
TGTGCCAGCTCACCATTATGGGCAGGGAGGTCTGGGGCCAACGTCCTGACTTTC
>TRBJ2-2|TRBV18|-
CASSPLVARGELFF
TGTGCCAGCTCACCGTTGGTGGCTCGCGGGGAGCTGTTTTTT
>TRBJ2-5|TRBV27|-
CASSLFSVFGGETQYF
TGTGCCAGCAGTTTATTTAGCGTTTTCGGTGGAGAGACCCAGTACTTC
>TRBJ2-7|TRBV5-1|TRBD2
CASSSGTSGRANEQYF
TGCGCCAGCAGCTCCGGGACTAGCGGGAGGGCGAACGAGCAGTACTTC
>TRBJ2-2|TRBV7-3|-
CASSQGNGELFF
TGTGCCAGCAGTCAGGGGAACGGGGAGCTGTTTTTT
>TRBJ2-7|TRBV14|-
CASSQRGIAQWQYF
TGTGCCAGCAGCCAAAGAGGGATAGCCCAGTGGCAGTACTTC
>TRBJ2-2|TRBV2|TRBD1
CASNRGDRGRTGELFF
TGTGCCAGCAATCGGGGGGACAGGGGGCGAACCGGGGAGCTGTTTTTT
>TRBJ2-3|TRBV7-2|-
CASSLASVPDTQYF
TGTGCCAGCAGCTTGGCTAGCGTGCCAGATACGCAGTATTTT
>TRBJ2-1|TRBV4-2|TRBD1
CASSQHQGAKSDEQFF
TGTGCCAGCAGCCAACATCAGGGGGCTAAGTCCGATGAGCAGTTCTTC
>TRBJ2-7|TRBV4-1|TRBD2
CASSRVAGGHEQYF
TGCGCCAGCAGCCGGGTAGCGGGAGGACACGAGCAGTACTTC
>TRBJ2-5|TRBV13|-
CASSLTGEPGETQYF
TGTGCCAGCAGCTTAACGGGAGAACCAGGAGAGACCCAGTACTTC
>TRBJ2-7|TRBV5-6|-
CASSLAPAYEQYF
TGTGCCAGCAGCTTGGCCCCCGCCTACGAGCAGTACTTC